This T cell receptor beta chain was obtained from a study of T cells after somatic rescue of genetic block (dated by TCRdb to 2018 to 2020). Study-level background: The study assessed how robust, over the long term, a T-cell system was when the system had developed through somatic rescue of a genetic block in T-cell development.

CDR1 and CDR2 (MNHEY, SVGAGI) derive from the germline V gene. The CDR3 sequence holds 13 residues, the cysteine and phenylalanine included. Just the 39-base CDR3 DNA is kept, in frame starting at base 1. Germline trimming: 5 bases from V, 3 bases from J; junction bases outside gene matches: 3. Libraries came from the immunoSEQ multiplex PCR assay. TCRdb obtained this table from immuneACCESS and retained in-frame rearrangements with V and J assigned. These tables miss some clones; where compared with another copy, unresolved V genes account for less than half of the shortfall, and the remainder is unexplained. In this sample the table shows tens of thousands of clones, roughly 93% of which occur a single time. Around 2.8% of the sample comes from the top ten. On this clone: The specificity of this receptor is unknown. One base away there is no much larger clone; base qualities are not given.

The V and J segments used are TRBV6-5 and TRBJ1-1; 7 junctional bases match TRBD1. This sequence originates from a man aged 30 to 39. The sample was peripheral blood mononuclear cells (PBMCs). In nucleotides, the sequence is TGTGCCAGCAGTAGGGGGCGGTACACTGAAGCTTTCTTT. Translated, this gives CASSRGRYTEAFF.